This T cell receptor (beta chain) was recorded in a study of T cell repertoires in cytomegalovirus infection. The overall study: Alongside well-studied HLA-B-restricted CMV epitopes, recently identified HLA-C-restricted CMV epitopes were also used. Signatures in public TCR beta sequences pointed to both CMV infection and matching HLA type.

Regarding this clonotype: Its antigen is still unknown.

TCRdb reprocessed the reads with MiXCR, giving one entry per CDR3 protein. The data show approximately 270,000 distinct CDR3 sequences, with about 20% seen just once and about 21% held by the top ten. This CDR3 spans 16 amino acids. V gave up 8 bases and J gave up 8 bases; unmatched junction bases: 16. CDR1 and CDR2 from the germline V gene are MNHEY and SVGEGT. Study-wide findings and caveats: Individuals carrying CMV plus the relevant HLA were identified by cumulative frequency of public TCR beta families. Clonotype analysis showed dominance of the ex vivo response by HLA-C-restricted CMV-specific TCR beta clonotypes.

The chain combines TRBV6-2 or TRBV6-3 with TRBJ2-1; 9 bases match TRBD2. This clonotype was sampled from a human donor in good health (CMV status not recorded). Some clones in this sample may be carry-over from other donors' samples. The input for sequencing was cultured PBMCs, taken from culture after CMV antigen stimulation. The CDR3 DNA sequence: TGTGCCAGCGGGATGATAGCGGGAGCCATTGTCGATGAGCAGTTCTTC. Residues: CASGMIAGAIVDEQFF.